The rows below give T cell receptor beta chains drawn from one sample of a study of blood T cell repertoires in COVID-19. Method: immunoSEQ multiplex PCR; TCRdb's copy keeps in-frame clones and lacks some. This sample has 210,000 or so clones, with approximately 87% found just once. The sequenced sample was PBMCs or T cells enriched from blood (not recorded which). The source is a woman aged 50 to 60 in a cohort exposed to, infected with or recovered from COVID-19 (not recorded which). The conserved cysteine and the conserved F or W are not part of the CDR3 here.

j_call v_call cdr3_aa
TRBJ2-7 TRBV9 ASSAPPGVEQY
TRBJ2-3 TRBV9 ASSAPPAGGPLTQY
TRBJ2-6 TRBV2 ASSVGTGDPNVLT
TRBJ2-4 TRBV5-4 ASSPSGGDIQY
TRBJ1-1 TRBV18 ASSALDRNTEAF
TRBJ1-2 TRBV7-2 ASSLGSGGSDGYT
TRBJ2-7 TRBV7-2 ASSLGHSYEQY
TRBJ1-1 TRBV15 ATSSYRDHNLLNTEAF
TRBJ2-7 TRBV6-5 ASRAFSSSYEQY
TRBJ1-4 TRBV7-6 ASSGRGREKLF
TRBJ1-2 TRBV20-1 SAIRGYGYT
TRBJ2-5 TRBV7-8 ASSPPRVGVWGDQY
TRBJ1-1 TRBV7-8 ASSPNDRVGVAF
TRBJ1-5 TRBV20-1 SASNARNPPKSNQPQH
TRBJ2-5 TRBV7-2 ASSSGLAGRETQY
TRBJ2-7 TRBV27 ASSSRQGATYSYEQY
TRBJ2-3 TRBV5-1 ASSTGTPADTQY
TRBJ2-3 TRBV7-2 ASSLSGGVADTQY
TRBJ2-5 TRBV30 AWSVRERETQY
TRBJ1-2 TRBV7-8 ASSPPRRDRNYGYT
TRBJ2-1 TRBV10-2 ASSGAAGGPRGEQF
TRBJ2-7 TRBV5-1 ASSPGTAYEQY
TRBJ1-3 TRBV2 ASGRGLSGNTIY
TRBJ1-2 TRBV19 ASTLVDGQNYGYT
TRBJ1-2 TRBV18 ASSPQPALDSRGYT
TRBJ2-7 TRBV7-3 ASSRGQGDEQY
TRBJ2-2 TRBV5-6 ASSLAGQGFAGELF
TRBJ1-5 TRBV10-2 ASNRGQPRVGNQPQH
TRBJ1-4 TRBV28 ASRRGSNEKLF
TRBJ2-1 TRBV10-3 AISDPIGGAVNEQF
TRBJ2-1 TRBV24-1 ATARLDNEQF
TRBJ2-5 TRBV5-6 ASSSRTSGQETQY
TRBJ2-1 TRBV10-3 AISIGDNEQF
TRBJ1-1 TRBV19 ASSPMTRSEAF
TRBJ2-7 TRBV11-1 ASSIHEREQY
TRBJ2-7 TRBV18 ASSPNSGGAGGEQY